This T cell receptor beta chain emerged from a study of T cells in Graves' hyperthyroidism and ophthalmopathy. RNA transcripts provided the source from which TCR beta CDR3 regions were amplified. Researchers ran a first-round RT-PCR on the TCR CDR3 using the HTBI primer set. Each CDR3 protein is one row after TCRdb ran MiXCR on the multiplex PCR reads. In the table there are a few hundred thousand distinct CDR3 sequences, approximately 16% of which are singletons. This clonotype was observed many times. Germline V CDR1 and CDR2: SQVTM, ANQGSEA. V gave up 5 bases and J gave up 2 bases; unmatched junction bases: 9. The CDR3 runs 15 residues. With a duration under 2 months, the hyperthyroidism was newly diagnosed in patients aged 18 to 65.

The receptor comes from a woman aged 45-65 years with Graves' hyperthyroidism. The rearrangement links TRBV29-1 to TRBJ1-1, with TRBD1 matching 9 bases. The sample was blood. CDR3 amino acids: CSVTWTGVGNTEAFF. CDR3 bases: TGCAGCGTTACCTGGACAGGGGTGGGCAACACTGAAGCTTTCTTT. The variable domain in full, with the rest retrieved from reference TRBV29-1 and TRBJ1-1, is SAVISQKPSRDICQRGTSLTIQCQVDSQVTMMFWYRQQPGQSLTLIATANQGSEATYESGFVIDKFPISRPNLTFSTLTVSNMSPEDSSIYLCSVTWTGVGNTEAFFGQGTRLTVV.